The T cell receptor beta chain described here comes from a study of radiotherapy plus CTLA-4 blockade in lung cancer. Some clones are missing from TCRdb's copy, which holds only in-frame ones; the method was immunoSEQ multiplex PCR. The sample has around 100,000 clones; 60% to 75% are singletons. The table lists this clone with a few counts. Patients in the study, people with chemo-refractory metastatic non-small-cell lung cancer, received focal radiation plus ipilimumab CTLA-4 blockade. The clonotype was recovered from a human donor with non-small cell lung cancer who had a partial response to radiotherapy plus ipilimumab. Some clones in this sample may be carry-over from other donors' samples. Specimen: peripheral blood, collected from a patient treated with radiotherapy plus ipilimumab.

The CDR3 protein is CDDCSGTGMQPQHF. In nucleotides, the CDR3 is TGTGATGACTGCTCCGGGACAGGGATGCAGCCCCAGCATTTT. The chain is built from TRBV14 and TRBJ1-5, with 9 bases fitting TRBD1. The V gene's germline CDR1 is SGHDN and CDR2 FVKESK. The CDR3 runs to 14 residues.